This T cell receptor beta chain stems from a study of T cell responses to AZD1222 COVID-19 vaccine. Study-level points and caveats: Unmutated regions of variants are reportedly targeted by nearly half of spike-specific TCRs. Seropositivity was recorded at baseline in only 6 or 7 AZD1222 recipients. Along spike, vaccine-associated CD4 TCRs were found throughout, with dominance at 160-218 and 743-854.

Points on this clone: Its antigen is not identified.

Libraries were prepared by immunoSEQ multiplex PCR; TCRdb keeps only in-frame clonotypes and omits some of them. The data hold 100,000 to 150,000 clones, with 80% to 95% observed a single time. This sequence was found in an adult in good health. The material was peripheral blood, obtained on day 0 of AZD1222 vaccination.

Written as DNA, the CDR3 is TGTGCCTGGAGCCCAGCGGGAGGTGCCATTCAGTACTTC. It codes for CAWSPAGGAIQYF. J is TRBJ2-4 and V is TRBV30; 9 bases align to TRBD2. After removal of 3 bases from V and 9 bases from J, the junction contained 6 bases not matched to a gene. CDR1 GTSNPN and CDR2 SVGIG come from the germline V gene (reference sequence). The CDR3 covers 13 residues.